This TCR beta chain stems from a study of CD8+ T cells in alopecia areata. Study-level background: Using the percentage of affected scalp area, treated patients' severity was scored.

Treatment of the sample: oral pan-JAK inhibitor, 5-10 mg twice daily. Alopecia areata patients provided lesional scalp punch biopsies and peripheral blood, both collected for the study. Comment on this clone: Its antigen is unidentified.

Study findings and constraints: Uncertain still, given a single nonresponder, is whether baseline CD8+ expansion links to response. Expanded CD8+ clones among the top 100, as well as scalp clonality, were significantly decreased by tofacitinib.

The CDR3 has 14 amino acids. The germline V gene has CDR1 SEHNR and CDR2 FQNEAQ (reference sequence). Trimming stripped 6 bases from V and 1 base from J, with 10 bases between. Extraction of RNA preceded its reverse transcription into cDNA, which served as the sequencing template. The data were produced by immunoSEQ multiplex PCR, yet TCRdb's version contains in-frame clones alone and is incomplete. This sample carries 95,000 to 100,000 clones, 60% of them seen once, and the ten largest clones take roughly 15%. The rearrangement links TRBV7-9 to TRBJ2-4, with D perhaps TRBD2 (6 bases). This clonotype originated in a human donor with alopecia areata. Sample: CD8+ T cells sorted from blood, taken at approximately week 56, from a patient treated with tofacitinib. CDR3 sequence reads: CASRDGGAKNIQYF. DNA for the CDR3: TGTGCCAGCAGAGATGGGGGGGCCAAAAACATTCAGTACTTC.